Below, one T cell receptor (beta chain) is given with its context. This clone was counted a few times. This clone's antigen is unknown. The input lacks base qualities; no much larger clone sits a single base away. The data are from a study of blood T cell repertoires in COVID-19 (dated by TCRdb to 2020 to 2022). Regarding the research as a whole: The collaborator samples originated in the United States, Italy and Spain and spanned the acute and convalescent phases of COVID-19. The material from the prospective study consisted of cDNA or gDNA derived from T cells, B-cell-depleted T cells, or PBMCs. The dataset comprised deeply sampled blood TCRbeta repertoires from subjects exposed to, actively infected with, or recovered from COVID-19. The repertoires were released in a freely available public database intended as a resource for research on the immune response to SARS-CoV-2. Samples came from the ongoing ImmuneRACE study (first 160 participants) plus 1,254 subjects from 6 global collaborators. Sample metadata almost always included a de-identified subject ID, COVID-19 status, age in years and sex. Where available, HLA class I and class II types were obtained from metadata supplied by the sample provider rather than from assay-based typing. Overall study outcomes, separate from this receptor: The amount of clinical and demographic metadata varied by source and participant and was provided uncurated.

V is cut by 1 base and J by 4 bases, and the space between the germline ends is 10 bases. CDR1 and CDR2, per the germline V gene (reference sequence), are LNHDA and SQIVND. The CDR3, from cysteine to phenylalanine, totals 15 residues. The retained sequence is limited to the CDR3, 45 bases, with the frame set at the first base. The immunoSEQ Assay, a bias-controlled multiplex PCR, was used to amplify TCRbeta CDR3 regions from genomic DNA. The authors' analysis ran thus. The number of nucleated cells in each sample was estimated from the amplification of reference gene primers within the assay. To quantify the absolute abundance of each unique TCRbeta CDR3 rearrangement, sequence reads were collapsed and filtered. For each sample, productive Simpson clonality was calculated as the square root of Simpson's diversity index across productive rearrangements. Imported from immuneACCESS, the table was reduced by TCRdb to in-frame sequences with V and J called. These copies leave out some clones; in studies compared against another copy, an unresolved V gene accounts for under half, and the cause of the remainder is not known. V and J calls and clone size are those listed in that table; D and trimming were worked out from the DNA. The sample contains about 70,000 clones, roughly 80% of them found a single time. The ten largest make up under 2% of the sample.

The collaborating institutions used their own protocols to collect whole blood in K2EDTA tubes. For TCRbeta analysis, collaborators shipped samples as frozen whole blood, isolated PBMCs, or DNA extracted from either of those sample types. The sequence is built from TRBV19 and TRBJ1-4; no D gene call is confident. The source of this sequence is a woman aged 60-75 years with acute or convalescent COVID-19. Sequenced input: peripheral blood. The DNA sequence is TGTGCCAGTAGTATAGTAATCGGGAATAATGAAAAACTGTTTTTT. Translated, this is CASSIVIGNNEKLFF.